Below, 28 T cell receptor beta chains from the same sample are listed, as sequenced in a study of T-cell reconstitution after alpha-beta-depleted transplantation in children. Researchers prepared the TCRbeta library using unique molecular identifiers, the study reports. TCRdb used MiXCR to reprocess the PCR reads, holding one entry per CDR3 protein. This table holds more than 450,000 distinct CDR3 sequences, about a sixth found once. The sequencing used PBMCs from the stem cell graft donor, collected from the stem cell graft. These receptors originate from a human donor who donated a stem cell graft to a child with acute lymphoblastic leukemia.

This clonotype was counted only a few times. The V gene is TRBV5-1, the J gene TRBJ2-1; D not certain. CDR3 size: 13 residues. CDR1 SGHRS and CDR2 YFSETQ come from the germline V gene. The CDR3 sequence: CAVRADSRNEQFF. CDR3 nucleotide sequence: TGCGCGGTAAGGGCGGATAGCAGAAATGAGCAGTTCTTC.

A few counts support this clonotype. The chain employs TRBV5-1 and TRBJ2-7; TRBD2 aligns across 8 bases. Germline lookup yields CDR1 SGHRS and CDR2 YFSETQ. With V trimmed by 3 bases and J by 3 bases, 5 bases remained unmatched. This CDR3 comprises 14 residues. The CDR3 protein is CASSSGLEGYEQYF. DNA of the CDR3: TGCGCCAGCAGCTCGGGACTAGAGGGCTACGAGCAGTACTTC.

This clonotype was counted only a few times. The chain is built from TRBV9 and TRBJ1-2; D is ambiguous. CDR3 length: 14 residues. From germline, CDR1 is SGDLS and CDR2 YYNGEE. Trimming left V 0 bases short and J 4 bases short, with 10 bases between. The CDR3 nucleotides read TGTGCCAGCAGCGTAGCTACCGCTTCCTATGGCTACACCTTC. Amino acid sequence: CASSVATASYGYTF.

V and J are TRBV6-5 and TRBJ2-1; no firm D call. This CDR3 spans 14 amino acids. Trimming pared 4 bases from V and 5 bases from J, leaving 12 bases between. Per germline, CDR1 MNHEY and CDR2 SVGAGI. As DNA, the CDR3 is TGTGCCAGCAGTTTGCTAGATAGTAACAATGAGCAGTTCTTC. This translates into CASSLLDSNNEQFF.

This clonotype has only a few counts. The V gene is TRBV5-1, the J gene TRBJ1-1; 7 nucleotides agree with TRBD1. The CDR3 contains 16 residues. From germline, CDR1 is SGHRS and CDR2 YFSETQ. Trimming at V came to 1 base and at J to 1 base, leaving 7 bases not matched to a gene. CDR3 in DNA: TGCGCCAGCAGCTTGCGGGATTGGACAGGGAACACTGAAGCTTTCTTT. Residues: CASSLRDWTGNTEAFF.

The chain links TRBV12-3 or TRBV12-4 to TRBJ2-1, with D unclear. Trimming took 3 bases from V and 7 from J, leaving 13 bases between them. There are 14 residues in the CDR3. CDR3 in DNA: TGTGCCAGCAGTTTTCGGCTACTGGGGAATGAGCAGTTCTTC. Protein: CASSFRLLGNEQFF.

This clonotype appeared many times. The chain is built from TRBV7-9 and TRBJ1-1, with D tentatively TRBD1 (5 bases). This CDR3 is 11 amino acids long. The germline V and J ends were trimmed by 11 bases and 7 bases, with 14 bases remaining between them. Germline V CDR1 and CDR2: SEHNR, FQNEAQ (reference sequence). This chain's CDR3 is CAQLEGIEAFF. CDR3 sequence (DNA): TGTGCCCAGCTCGAGGGGATTGAAGCTTTCTTT.

The chain carries TRBV12-3 or TRBV12-4 and TRBJ2-5; 9 nucleotides agree with TRBD1. V lost 5 bases and J lost 2; bases outside the gene matches: 6. The CDR3 spans 15 residues. CDR3 residues: CASSIQGASQETQYF. The CDR3 nucleotides read TGTGCCAGCAGTATACAGGGGGCGAGTCAAGAGACCCAGTACTTC.

The chain is built from TRBV12-3 or TRBV12-4 and TRBJ1-1; no reliable D call. CDR3 size: 13 residues. Between the trimmed V and J ends, which lost 3 bases and 11 bases, there was a span of 16 bases. CDR3 nucleotides: TGTGCCAGCAGTTTGCGCCTTGGTTTAAGGGCTTTCTTT. This translates into CASSLRLGLRAFF.

In the case of this clonotype: A read error may produce the germline difference seen at one junction end. The rearrangement links TRBV12-3 or TRBV12-4 to TRBJ2-3, with D possibly matching TRBD2 (6 bases). The CDR3 loop spans 13 amino acids. CDR3 nucleotides: TGTGCCACCAGTCTGACTAGAGCAGATACGCAGTATTTT. This sequence encodes CATSLTRADTQYF.

In its sample, this clonotype was seen a few times. The chain has TRBV12-3 or TRBV12-4 and TRBJ2-5, with 7 nucleotides matching TRBD2. The junction had 27 bases not matched to a gene; V was cut back by 4 bases and J by 7 bases. This CDR3 region has 20 residues. CDR3 coding DNA: TGTGCCAGCAGTTGGCCGGACCGGGACTGGGAGGGAGAGGGGATTGGGACCCAGTACTTC. This sequence encodes CASSWPDRDWEGEGIGTQYF.

This clonotype was recorded a few times. The rearrangement uses TRBV10-3 and TRBJ2-7, with 12 nucleotides matching TRBD2. Germline CDR1 reads ENHRY; CDR2 reads SYGVKD. With 3 bases clipped from V and 4 bases from J, the junction kept 7 bases outside the gene matches. The CDR3 contains 16 residues. CDR3 nucleotide sequence: TGTGCCATCAGTGACCCGAGACTAGCGGGAGAGTACGAGCAGTACTTC. Protein product: CAISDPRLAGEYEQYF.

This clonotype came up many times. The chain couples TRBV6-5 to TRBJ2-2; D gene ambiguous. Trimming took off 1 base at V and 6 bases at J, with 9 bases between the two ends. The germline gives CDR1 MNHEY, CDR2 SVGAGI. The CDR3 contains 14 residues. The CDR3 spells CASSYFKGPGELFF. In DNA, the CDR3 is TGTGCCAGCAGTTACTTTAAAGGTCCCGGGGAGCTGTTTTTT.

This clonotype has a handful of counts. This rearrangement joins TRBV4-1 to TRBJ1-1, with D maybe TRBD1 (6 bases). CDR1 MGHRA and CDR2 YSYEKL come from the germline V gene. Trimming removed 4 bases from V and 1 base from J, with 19 bases in between. There are 17 residues in the CDR3. The CDR3 protein is CASSPTTGGARNTEAFF. In DNA, the CDR3 is TGCGCCAGCAGCCCAACCACCGGGGGGGCGAGGAACACTGAAGCTTTCTTT.

The rearrangement links TRBV12-3 or TRBV12-4 to TRBJ2-1, with TRBD2 matching over 11 bases. The CDR3 length is 15 residues. The V segment lost 4 bases and the J segment 8 bases; nucleotides outside the gene matches: 7. The CDR3: CASSSGTSGADEQFF. As DNA, the CDR3 is TGTGCCAGCAGTTCCGGGACTAGCGGCGCAGATGAGCAGTTCTTC.

This clonotype was detected only once. The CDR3 DNA follows: TGCGCCAGCAGCCCCGGACAGGGGATGCATGAGCAGTTCTTC. Translating it yields CASSPGQGMHEQFF. The chain couples TRBV5-1 to TRBJ2-1; 9 bases line up with TRBD1. This CDR3 region has 14 residues. J was trimmed by 8 bases and V by 4 bases; bases with no gene match: 7. Germline V lookup: CDR1 SGHRS, CDR2 YFSETQ.

The chain recombines TRBV20-1 with TRBJ1-5, with 10 nucleotides matching TRBD1. Germline V lookup: CDR1 DFQATT, CDR2 SNEGSKA (reference sequence). The CDR3 is made up of 16 amino acids. The V gene end was trimmed by 4 bases and the J gene end by 4 bases; junction bases not matched to a gene: 10. This chain's CDR3 is CSAKTEDRGLNQPQHF. CDR3 DNA sequence: TGCAGTGCTAAAACTGAAGACAGGGGGCTGAATCAGCCCCAGCATTTT.

The CDR3 DNA follows: TGTGCCAGCTCACTTGACTATAGCAATCAGCCCCAGCATTTT. As protein: CASSLDYSNQPQHF. The chain couples TRBV18 to TRBJ1-5; no definite D call. The CDR3 runs 14 residues. Trimming took off 4 bases at V and 0 bases at J, with 7 bases between the two ends. From germline, CDR1 is KGHSH and CDR2 LQKENI.

This clonotype was picked up a small number of times. Given a much more abundant clone one base away, this may be a read error. The rearrangement uses TRBV3-1 and TRBJ1-1; 8 bases are shared with TRBD1. Germline V gene data show CDR1 as LGHDT and CDR2 as YNNKEL (reference sequence). Unmatched junction bases numbered 0, after V lost 3 bases and J lost 3 bases. The CDR3 runs to 13 residues. The CDR3 DNA is TGTGCCAGCAGCCAGACAGGGGACACTGAAGCTTTCTTT. Its translation: CASSQTGDTEAFF.

The rearrangement uses TRBV19 and TRBJ2-3, with 7 bases lining up with TRBD2. The CDR3 spans 16 residues. Germline V gives CDR1 LNHDA, CDR2 SQIVND (reference sequence). With V trimmed by 7 bases and J by 4 bases, 14 bases remained unmatched. CDR3 in amino acids: CASTPLGRASADTQYF. Written as DNA, the CDR3 is TGTGCCAGTACTCCCTTGGGGAGGGCCAGCGCAGATACGCAGTATTTT. The full variable domain, rest sourced from reference TRBV19 and TRBJ2-3, is DGGITQSPKYLFRKEGQNVTLSCEQNLNHDAMYWYRQDPGQGLRLIYYSQIVNDFQKGDIAEGYSVSREKKESFPLTVTSAQKNPTAFYLCASTPLGRASADTQYFGPGTRLTVL.

This clonotype was observed a few times. Likely a read error: the CDR3 ends without its conserved phenylalanine or tryptophan. No DNA is shown, since the ends of the CDR3 on it are uncertain; the CDR3 is the one TCRdb lists. The rearrangement joins TRBV5-6 to TRBJ2-1; the D call TRBD2 from the table was never checked on the DNA. Inclusive of both ends, the CDR3 amounts to 13 amino acids. CDR1 and CDR2 (germline): SGHDT, YYEEEE. This CDR3 reads CASSWGTSGAPPS.

This clonotype was seen a handful of times. V usage is TRBV5-1 and J usage is TRBJ1-5; D unresolved. The CDR3 is 14 amino acids. Trimming cost V 0 bases and J 6 bases, with 10 bases left between them. Per the germline V gene, CDR1 is SGHRS and CDR2 is YFSETQ. In DNA, the CDR3 is TGCGCCAGCAGCTTGGGAGGTCTCGGTCAGCCCCAGCATTTT. This gives the protein CASSLGGLGQPQHF.

CDR3 in amino acids: CASYTGAYSYEQYF. In DNA, the CDR3 is TGCGCCAGCTATACAGGGGCGTACTCCTACGAGCAGTACTTC. The V and J genes are TRBV5-1 and TRBJ2-7, with 7 bases aligning to TRBD1. CDR3 length: 14 amino acids. CDR1 is SGHRS and CDR2 is YFSETQ in the germline V gene. The junction had 7 bases not matched to a gene; V was cut back by 7 bases and J by 0 bases.

The V call is TRBV5-1, the J call TRBJ2-5; TRBD1 agrees at 7 bases. The ends lost 4 bases at V and 9 bases at J; junction bases unmatched: 9. The germline CDR1 and CDR2 sequences are SGHRS and YFSETQ. This CDR3 has 13 amino acids. The CDR3 loop reads CASSPRQGGAQYF. CDR3 nucleotide sequence: TGCGCCAGCAGCCCCCGACAGGGTGGGGCCCAGTACTTC. Looking up the rest from reference TRBV5-1 and TRBJ2-5 gives the full variable domain: KAGVTQTPRYLIKTRGQQVTLSCSPISGHRSVSWYQQTPGQGLQFLFEYFSETQRNKGNFPGRFSGRQFSNSRSEMNVSTLELGDSALYLCASSPRQGGAQYFGPGTRLLVL.

The chain links TRBV5-5 to TRBJ1-1; the D gene is possibly TRBD1 (6 bases). The CDR3 has 12 amino acids. The germline V gene encodes CDR1 SGHKS and CDR2 YYEKEE (reference sequence). Trimming removed 10 bases at V and 2 bases at J, with 12 bases between. CDR3 sequence: CASGGVNTEAFF. DNA of the CDR3: TGTGCCTCGGGGGGCGTCAACACTGAAGCTTTCTTT.

The rearrangement joins TRBV7-9 to TRBJ1-1; unclear D gene. The CDR3 sequence is 15 residues long. V shed 1 base and J shed 0 bases, with 9 bases lying between them. The germline V gene encodes CDR1 SEHNR and CDR2 FQNEAQ (reference sequence). The DNA of the CDR3 is TGTGCCAGCAGCTTAGGAGACGGACTGAACACTGAAGCTTTCTTT. Its protein is CASSLGDGLNTEAFF.

This clonotype was counted between two and nine times. The gene calls are TRBV7-9 and TRBJ2-5, with D unresolved. The CDR3 spans 16 residues. V lost 4 bases and J 5 bases, leaving 20 bases between the germline ends. Germline-derived CDR1 and CDR2 are SEHNR and FQNEAQ (reference sequence). The CDR3 region has the DNA TGTGCCAGCAGCTCCCTGAGGCATCCTAAAGCGGAGACCCAGTACTTC. This sequence encodes CASSSLRHPKAETQYF.

This clonotype was counted only a few times. This chain joins TRBV5-8 and TRBJ1-5; D remains unclear. The CDR3 totals 14 residues. V was shortened by 0 bases and J by 11 bases, with 15 bases between the two germline ends. Germline-derived CDR1 and CDR2 are SGHTS and YDEGEE. The CDR3 coding sequence is TGTGCCAGCAGCTTGGGACCGCCGGTTCGAGCCCAGCATTTT. Protein sequence: CASSLGPPVRAQHF.